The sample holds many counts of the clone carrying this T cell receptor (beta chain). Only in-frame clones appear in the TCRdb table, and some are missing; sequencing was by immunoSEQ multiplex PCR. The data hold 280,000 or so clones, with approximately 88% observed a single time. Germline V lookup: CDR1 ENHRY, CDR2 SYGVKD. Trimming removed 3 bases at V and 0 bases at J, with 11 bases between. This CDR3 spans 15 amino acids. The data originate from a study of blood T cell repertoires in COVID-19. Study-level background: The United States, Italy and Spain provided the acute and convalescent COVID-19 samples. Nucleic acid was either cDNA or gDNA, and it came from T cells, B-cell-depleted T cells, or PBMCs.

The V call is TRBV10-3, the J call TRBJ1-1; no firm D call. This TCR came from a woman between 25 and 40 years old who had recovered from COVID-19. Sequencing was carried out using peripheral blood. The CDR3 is CAISDNRDMNTEAFF. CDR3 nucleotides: TGTGCCATCAGTGACAACCGGGATATGAACACTGAAGCTTTCTTT.